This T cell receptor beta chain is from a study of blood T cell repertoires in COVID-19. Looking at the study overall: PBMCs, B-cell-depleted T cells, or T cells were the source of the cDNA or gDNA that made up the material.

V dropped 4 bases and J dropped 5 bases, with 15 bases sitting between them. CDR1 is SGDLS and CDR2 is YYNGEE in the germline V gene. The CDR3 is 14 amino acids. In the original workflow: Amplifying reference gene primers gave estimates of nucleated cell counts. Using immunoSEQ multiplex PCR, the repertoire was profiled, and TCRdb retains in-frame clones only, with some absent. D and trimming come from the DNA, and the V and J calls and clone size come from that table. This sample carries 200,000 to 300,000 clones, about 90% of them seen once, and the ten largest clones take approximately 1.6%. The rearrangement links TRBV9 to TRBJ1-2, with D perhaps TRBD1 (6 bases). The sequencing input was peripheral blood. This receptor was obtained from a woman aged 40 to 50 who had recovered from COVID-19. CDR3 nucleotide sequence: TGTGCCAGCAGCCCTGGGACACAAGGGTATGGCTACACCTTC. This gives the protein CASSPGTQGYGYTF. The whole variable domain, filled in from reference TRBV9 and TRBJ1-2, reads DSGVTQTPKHLITATGQRVTLRCSPRSGDLSVYWYQQSLDQGLQFLIQYYNGEERAKGNILERFSAQQFPDLHSELNLSSLELGDSALYFCASSPGTQGYGYTFGSGTRLTVV.